Listed below are T cell receptor beta chains from one sample, sequenced in a study of beta chain features in type 1 diabetes. Generated by immunoSEQ multiplex PCR, the TCRdb table keeps only in-frame clones and is missing some. The sample lists 150,000 to 200,000 clones, roughly 9% seen once, with under 0.85% in the top ten. The sample comprised central memory CD4+ T cells from blood. The receptors stem from a woman aged 30 to 39 with type 1 diabetes. CDR3s include the opening cysteine and the closing phenylalanine or tryptophan. The order of the fields is D gene, clone size, J gene, V gene, CDR3 protein, CDR3 DNA. D genes are given only for firm matches. Rows may omit the clone size; those that give it use once, few, many or a size class.

>TRBD2|few|TRBJ2-2|TRBV2
CASMSGRGPGELFF
TGTGCCAGCATGAGCGGGAGGGGACCCGGGGAGCTGTTTTTT
>.|few|TRBJ2-1|TRBV9
CASNLGGSSSYNEQFF
TGTGCCAGCAACCTGGGTGGGAGCAGCTCCTACAATGAGCAGTTCTTC
>.|few|TRBJ1-1|TRBV2
CASRQTGRDTEAFF
TGTGCCAGCAGGCAAACAGGGAGGGACACTGAAGCTTTCTTT
>.|.|TRBJ2-7|TRBV30
CAWSVWGGGYEQYF
TGTGCCTGGAGTGTTTGGGGGGGCGGCTACGAGCAGTACTTC
>.|.|TRBJ1-1|TRBV4-2
CASSQADTDHNEAFF
TGTGCCAGCAGCCAAGCGGACACCGATCACAACGAAGCTTTCTTT
>TRBD2|few|TRBJ2-1|TRBV4-1
CASSRGLPRLNEQFF
TGCGCCAGCAGCCGGGGACTACCCCGCCTCAATGAGCAGTTCTTC
>.|.|TRBJ2-2|TRBV5-1
CASSLAGILTGELFF
TGCGCCAGCAGCTTGGCTGGTATACTCACCGGGGAGCTGTTTTTT
>.|.|TRBJ2-7|TRBV15
CATSSGVALEQYF
TGTGCCACCAGCAGCGGGGTTGCCCTCGAGCAGTACTTC
>.|.|TRBJ1-1|TRBV27
CASSSGLGYTEAFF
TGTGCCAGCAGTTCGGGACTGGGCTACACTGAAGCTTTCTTT
>TRBD1|few|TRBJ1-1|TRBV15
CATSALGQEMAEAFF
TGTGCCACCAGCGCCCTGGGACAGGAGATGGCTGAAGCTTTCTTT
>.|.|TRBJ1-1|TRBV6-5
CASSYSMSRANTEAFF
TGTGCCAGCAGTTACTCGATGTCCCGAGCGAACACTGAAGCTTTCTTT
>TRBD2|.|TRBJ2-3|TRBV30
CAWDRLAGGRDTQYF
TGTGCCTGGGACCGACTAGCGGGAGGGCGGGATACGCAGTATTTT
>.|few|TRBJ2-1|TRBV30
CAWSALQGGGEQFF
TGTGCCTGGAGTGCTCTACAGGGGGGGGGTGAGCAGTTCTTC
>TRBD2|few|TRBJ2-1|TRBV7-2
CASSLFLGGGNEQFF
TGTGCCAGCAGCTTATTTCTTGGGGGGGGAAATGAGCAGTTCTTC